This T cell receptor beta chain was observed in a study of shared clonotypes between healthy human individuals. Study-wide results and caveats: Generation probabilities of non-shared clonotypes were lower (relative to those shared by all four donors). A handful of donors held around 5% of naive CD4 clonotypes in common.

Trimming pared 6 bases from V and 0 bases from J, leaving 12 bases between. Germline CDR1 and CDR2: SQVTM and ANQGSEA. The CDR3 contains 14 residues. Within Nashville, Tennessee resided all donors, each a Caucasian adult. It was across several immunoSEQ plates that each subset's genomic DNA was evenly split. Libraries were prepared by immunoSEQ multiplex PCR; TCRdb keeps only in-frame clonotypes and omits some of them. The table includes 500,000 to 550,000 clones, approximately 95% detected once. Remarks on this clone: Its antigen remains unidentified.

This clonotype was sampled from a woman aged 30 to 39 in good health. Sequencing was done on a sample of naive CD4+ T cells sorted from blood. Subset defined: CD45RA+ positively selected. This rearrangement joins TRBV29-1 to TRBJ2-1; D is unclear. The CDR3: CSVVRISSYNEQFF. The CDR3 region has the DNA TGCAGCGTCGTTAGAATTAGCTCCTACAATGAGCAGTTCTTC.